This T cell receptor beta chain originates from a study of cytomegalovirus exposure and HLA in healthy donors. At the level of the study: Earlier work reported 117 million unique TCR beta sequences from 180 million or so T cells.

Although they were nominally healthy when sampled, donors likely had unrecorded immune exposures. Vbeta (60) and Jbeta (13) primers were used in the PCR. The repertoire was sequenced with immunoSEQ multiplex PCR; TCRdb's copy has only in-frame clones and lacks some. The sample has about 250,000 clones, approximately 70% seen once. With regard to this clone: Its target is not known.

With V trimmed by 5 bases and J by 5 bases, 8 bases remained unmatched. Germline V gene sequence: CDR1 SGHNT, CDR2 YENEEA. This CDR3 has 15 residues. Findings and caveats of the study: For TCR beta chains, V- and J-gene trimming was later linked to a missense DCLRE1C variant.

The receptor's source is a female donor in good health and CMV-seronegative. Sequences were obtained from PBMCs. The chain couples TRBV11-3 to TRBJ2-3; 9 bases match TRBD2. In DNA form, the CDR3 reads TGTGCCAGCAGCGGGGGGCTAGCGGGAATAGATACGCAGTATTTT. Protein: CASSGGLAGIDTQYF.